This T cell receptor (beta chain) was captured in a study of shared clonotypes between healthy human individuals. Findings and limits, study-wide: Sorted-subset sequencing, rarefaction showed, was incomplete despite large depth.

Turning to this clone: Antigen specificity is unknown.

Naive-designated CD8 cells lacked CD45RO, were positively enriched for CCR7, and omitted terminally differentiated effector memory CD45RA+ cells. There were no recent acute infections or vaccinations among the donors, who were healthy HIV-negative adults. TCRdb's table, derived via immunoSEQ multiplex PCR, lists solely in-frame clones and lacks some. The sample holds about 2.1 million clones, around 95% seen once. The receptor comes from a man aged 18 to 35 in good health. Some clones in this sample may be carry-over from other donors' samples. Sequenced: naive CD8+ T cells from PBMCs.

The CDR3: CASPSRPLTVSGNTIYF. CDR3 nucleotides: TGTGCCAGCCCCTCCCGACCACTAACAGTCTCTGGAAACACCATATATTTT. The chain carries TRBV21-1 and TRBJ1-3. TRBV21-1 is a pseudogene locus. This CDR3 is built from 17 residues.